The source of this T cell receptor (beta chain) is a study of blood T cell repertoires in COVID-19. On the study more broadly: Italy, Spain and the United States were the sources of the convalescent and acute COVID-19 samples.

Which cohort a participant joined came from the clinical history participants gave. The length of the CDR3 is 18 residues. The V gene's germline CDR1 is SGHTA and CDR2 FQGNSA. V lost 5 bases, J lost 6 bases, and 10 bases stayed unmatched. Repertoires were generated with immunoSEQ multiplex PCR, while TCRdb's copy carries only in-frame clones and drops some. The sample holds around 230,000 clones, roughly 88% seen once. V gene TRBV7-2 combines with J gene TRBJ2-2; 15 bases map to TRBD2. The receptor was derived from a woman aged 40 to 50 with acute COVID-19. Sequences were obtained from PBMCs or T cells enriched from blood (not recorded which). CDR3 region: CASSPSGTSGGRAGELFF. CDR3 DNA: TGTGCCAGCAGCCCTAGTGGGACTAGCGGGGGGCGGGCCGGGGAGCTGTTTTTT.